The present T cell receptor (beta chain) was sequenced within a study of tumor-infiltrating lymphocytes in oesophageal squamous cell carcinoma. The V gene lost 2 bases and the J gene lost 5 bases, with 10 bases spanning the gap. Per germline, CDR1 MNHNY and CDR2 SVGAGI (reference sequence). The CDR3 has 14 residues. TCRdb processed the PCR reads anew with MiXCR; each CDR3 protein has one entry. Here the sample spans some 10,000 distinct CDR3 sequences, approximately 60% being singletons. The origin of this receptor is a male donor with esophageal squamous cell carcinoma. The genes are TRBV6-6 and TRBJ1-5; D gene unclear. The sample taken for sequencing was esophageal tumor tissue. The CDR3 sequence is CASSYREGDQPQHF. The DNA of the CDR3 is TGTGCCAGCAGTTACAGGGAGGGAGATCAGCCCCAGCATTTT.